The entry below gives a single T cell receptor (beta chain) sequence along with its context. This specimen belongs to a study of blood T cell repertoires in COVID-19. The data were produced by immunoSEQ multiplex PCR, yet TCRdb's version contains in-frame clones alone and is incomplete. Found here are a few hundred thousand clones, roughly 86% of them singletons; the top ten hold over 9%. The sample was PBMCs or T cells enriched from blood (not recorded which). This sequence was found in a man aged 18 to 30 with acute COVID-19.

The CDR3 spells CASSYNGGVTSGSSTDTQYF. CDR3 DNA sequence: TGTGCCAGCAGTTACAACGGCGGTGTTACTAGCGGGAGCAGCACAGATACGCAGTATTTT. The V gene is TRBV6-2 or TRBV6-3, the J gene TRBJ2-3; 11 nucleotides line up with TRBD2. Germline V lookup: CDR1 MNHEY, CDR2 SVGEGT. The CDR3 has 20 residues. V lost 2 bases to trimming and J lost 0 bases; unmatched junction nucleotides: 13.